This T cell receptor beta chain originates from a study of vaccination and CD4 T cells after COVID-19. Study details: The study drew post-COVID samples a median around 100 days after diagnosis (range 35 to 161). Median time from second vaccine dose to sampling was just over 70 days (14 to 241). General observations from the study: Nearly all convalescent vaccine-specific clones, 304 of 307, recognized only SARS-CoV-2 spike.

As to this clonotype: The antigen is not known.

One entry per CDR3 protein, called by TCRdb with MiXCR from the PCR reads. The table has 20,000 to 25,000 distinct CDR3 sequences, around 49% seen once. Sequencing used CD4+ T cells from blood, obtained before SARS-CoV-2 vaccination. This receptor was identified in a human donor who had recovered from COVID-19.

The CDR3 sequence is CSAADKNYGYTF. CDR3 nucleotide sequence: TGCAGTGCGGCGGACAAAAACTATGGCTACACCTTC. The V and J genes are TRBV20-1 and TRBJ1-2, with TRBD1 as a possible D gene (5 bases). Trimming took off 6 bases at V and 2 bases at J, with 10 bases between the two ends. CDR1 and CDR2 from the germline V gene are DFQATT and SNEGSKA (reference sequence). This CDR3 spans 12 amino acids.